The subject of this entry is one T cell receptor beta chain. What it binds is not known. Sequencing used immunoSEQ multiplex PCR; TCRdb keeps in-frame clones, though not all of them. The sample carries about 320,000 clones, around 83% recorded once. This record belongs to a study of Ad26.COV2.S vaccination and SARS-CoV-2 variants. Background on the study: Participants got Ad26.COV2.S intramuscularly, once or twice 56 days apart. Study conclusions and caveats: The study found higher spike-specific TCR breadth in vaccine than placebo recipients. People who got the vaccine or the placebo had similar non-spike TCR breadth.

Germline V gene sequence: CDR1 LNHDA, CDR2 SQIVND (reference sequence). The V gene end was trimmed by 6 bases and the J gene end by 1 base; junction bases not matched to a gene: 11. CDR3 size: 18 residues. Sample treatment: some 20 received Ad26.COV2.S at low or high dose, single or two shots; about 5 received placebo; per-sample allocation not given. Sampling was done on day 63 after the first vaccine or placebo injection. An 18-55-year-old adult in Boston served as donor. This chain connects TRBV19 to TRBJ2-2, with 10 bases aligning to TRBD1. Sequencing was performed on peripheral blood, taken in a trial of Ad26.COV2.S vaccine versus placebo. This sequence was found in a person between 18 and 65 years old who received the Ad26.COV2.S COVID-19 vaccine or a placebo. The CDR3: CASRRDRGITMNTGELFF. DNA of the CDR3: TGTGCCAGTAGGCGGGACAGGGGTATTACTATGAACACCGGGGAGCTGTTTTTT.